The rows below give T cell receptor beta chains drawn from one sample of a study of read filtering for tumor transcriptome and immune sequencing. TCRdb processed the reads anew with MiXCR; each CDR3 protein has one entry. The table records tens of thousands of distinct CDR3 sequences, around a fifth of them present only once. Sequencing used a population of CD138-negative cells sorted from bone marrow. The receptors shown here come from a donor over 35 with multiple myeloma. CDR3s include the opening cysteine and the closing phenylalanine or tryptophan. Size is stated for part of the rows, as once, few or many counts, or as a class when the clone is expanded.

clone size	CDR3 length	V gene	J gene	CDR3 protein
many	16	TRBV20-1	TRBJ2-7	CSARDSTSGTNYEQYF
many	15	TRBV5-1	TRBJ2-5	CASSFSTGHQETQYF
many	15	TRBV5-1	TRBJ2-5	CASSLGGAGGETQYF
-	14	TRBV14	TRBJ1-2	CASQGRPGQHGYTF
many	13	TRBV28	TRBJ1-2	CASKTGQGASYTF
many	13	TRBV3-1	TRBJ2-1	CASSQELDNEQFF
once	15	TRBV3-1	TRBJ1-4	CASSLRGGEGEKLFF
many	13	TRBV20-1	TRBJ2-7	CSASKTDSYEQYF
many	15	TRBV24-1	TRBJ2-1	CATSDKGQGAVEQFF
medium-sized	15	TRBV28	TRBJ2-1	CASSLFQEGDNEQFF
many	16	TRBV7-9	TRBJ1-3	CASSPSSGSDGNTIYF
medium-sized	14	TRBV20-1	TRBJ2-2	CSAPTSGRTGELFF
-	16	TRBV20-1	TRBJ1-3	CSARDLDPASGNTIYF
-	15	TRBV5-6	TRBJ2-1	CASGLGLVTYNEQFF
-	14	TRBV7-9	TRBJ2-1	CASSLRGLDNEQFF
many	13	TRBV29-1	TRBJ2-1	CSGGESDWNEQFF
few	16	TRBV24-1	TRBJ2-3	CATSDPGSGGIDTQYF
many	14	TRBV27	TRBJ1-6	CASSLQGFNSPLHF
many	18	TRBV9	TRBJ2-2	CASSVAPAGGPNTGELFF
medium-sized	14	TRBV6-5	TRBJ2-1	CASSPGLATNEQFF
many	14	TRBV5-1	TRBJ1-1	CASSSSTGDTEAFF
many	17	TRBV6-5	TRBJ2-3	CASSVRTSGRGTDTQYF
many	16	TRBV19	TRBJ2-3	CASSIGLGTSTDTQYF
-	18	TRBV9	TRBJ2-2	CASSVTGLAHANTVELFF
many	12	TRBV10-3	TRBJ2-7	CAISEGAYEQYF
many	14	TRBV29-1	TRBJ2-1	CSVSTSGSVGEQFF
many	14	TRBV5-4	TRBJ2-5	CASSPGADQETQYF
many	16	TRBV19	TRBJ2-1	CASSIGWTGGNNEQFF
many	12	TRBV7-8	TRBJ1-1	CASSLGTYEAFF
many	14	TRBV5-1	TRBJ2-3	CASSLTASTDTQYF
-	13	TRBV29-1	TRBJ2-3	CCVVQGGTDTQYF
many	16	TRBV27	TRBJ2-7	CASSPAVWTGLYEQYF
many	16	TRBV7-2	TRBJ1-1	CASNFGSGVLNTEAFF
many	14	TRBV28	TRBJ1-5	CASRDRPFNQPQHF
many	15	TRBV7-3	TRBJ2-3	CASSPRTGMRDTQYF
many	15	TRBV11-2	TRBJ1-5	CASSLDGRLNQPQHF
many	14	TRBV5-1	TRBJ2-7	CASSLTGAPYEQYF
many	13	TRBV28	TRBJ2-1	CASSKDSYNEQFF
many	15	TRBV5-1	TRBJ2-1	CASTPGTSARNEQFF
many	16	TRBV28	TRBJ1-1	CASSSFFHGGDTEAFF
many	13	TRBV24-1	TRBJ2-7	CATSESGRDEQYF
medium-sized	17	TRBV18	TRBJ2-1	CASSPPFGQPGRGEQFF
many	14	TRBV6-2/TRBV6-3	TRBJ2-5	CASSSRLRRETQYF
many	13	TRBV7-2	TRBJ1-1	CASSLRVGTEAFF
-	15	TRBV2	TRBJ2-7	CAGLRDSLTNHEQYF
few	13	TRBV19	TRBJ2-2	CASRPSSAGELFF
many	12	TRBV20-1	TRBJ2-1	CSASLNDNEQFF
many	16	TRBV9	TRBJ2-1	CASSVGAGVSYNEQFF
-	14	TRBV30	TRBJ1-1	CAWTLRARNTEAFF
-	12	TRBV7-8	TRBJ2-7	CATSLTGDEQYF
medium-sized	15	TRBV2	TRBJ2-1	CASALAGGPRYEQFF
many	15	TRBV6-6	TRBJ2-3	CASTNRGTLSDTQYF
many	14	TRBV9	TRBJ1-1	CASSPNSGDTEAFF
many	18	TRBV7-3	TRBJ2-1	CASSLKGVMGLSNNEQFF
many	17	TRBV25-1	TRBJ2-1	CASSRGTSGPEVNEQFF
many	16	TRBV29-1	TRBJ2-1	CSVPIGTGSSYNEQFF
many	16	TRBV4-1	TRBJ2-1	CASSQDSAGGGYEQFF
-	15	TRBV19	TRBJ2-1	CASTPGTSGSDEQFF